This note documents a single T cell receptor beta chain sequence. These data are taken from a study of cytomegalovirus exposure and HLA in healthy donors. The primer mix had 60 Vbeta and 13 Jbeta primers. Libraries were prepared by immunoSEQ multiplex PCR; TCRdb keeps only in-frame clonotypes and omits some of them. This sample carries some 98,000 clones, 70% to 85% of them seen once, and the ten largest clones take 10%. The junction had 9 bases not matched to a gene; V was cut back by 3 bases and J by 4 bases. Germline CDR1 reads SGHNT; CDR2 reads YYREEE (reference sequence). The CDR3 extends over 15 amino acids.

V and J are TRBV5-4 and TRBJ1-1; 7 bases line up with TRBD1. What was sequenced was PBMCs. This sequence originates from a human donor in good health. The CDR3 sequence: CASSSQGQSGTEAFF. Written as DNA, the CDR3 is TGTGCCAGCAGCTCACAGGGACAGTCGGGCACTGAAGCTTTCTTT.